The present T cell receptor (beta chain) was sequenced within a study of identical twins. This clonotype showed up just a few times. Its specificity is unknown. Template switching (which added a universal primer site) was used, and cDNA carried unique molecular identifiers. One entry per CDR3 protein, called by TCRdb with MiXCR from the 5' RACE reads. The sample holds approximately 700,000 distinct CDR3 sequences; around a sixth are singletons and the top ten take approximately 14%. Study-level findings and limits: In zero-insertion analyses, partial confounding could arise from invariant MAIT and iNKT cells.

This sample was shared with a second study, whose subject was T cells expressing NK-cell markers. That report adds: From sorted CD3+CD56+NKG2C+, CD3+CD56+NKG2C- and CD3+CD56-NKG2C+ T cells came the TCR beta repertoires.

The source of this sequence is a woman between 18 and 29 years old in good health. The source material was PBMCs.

The CDR3 bases are TGTGCCAGCAGTTTGGAGAGATCGGAAGCCCAGTACTTC. It codes for CASSLERSEAQYF. The chain carries TRBV12-3 or TRBV12-4 and TRBJ2-5; D gene unclear. Trimming left V 3 bases short and J 9 bases short, with 14 bases between. The CDR3 covers 13 residues.